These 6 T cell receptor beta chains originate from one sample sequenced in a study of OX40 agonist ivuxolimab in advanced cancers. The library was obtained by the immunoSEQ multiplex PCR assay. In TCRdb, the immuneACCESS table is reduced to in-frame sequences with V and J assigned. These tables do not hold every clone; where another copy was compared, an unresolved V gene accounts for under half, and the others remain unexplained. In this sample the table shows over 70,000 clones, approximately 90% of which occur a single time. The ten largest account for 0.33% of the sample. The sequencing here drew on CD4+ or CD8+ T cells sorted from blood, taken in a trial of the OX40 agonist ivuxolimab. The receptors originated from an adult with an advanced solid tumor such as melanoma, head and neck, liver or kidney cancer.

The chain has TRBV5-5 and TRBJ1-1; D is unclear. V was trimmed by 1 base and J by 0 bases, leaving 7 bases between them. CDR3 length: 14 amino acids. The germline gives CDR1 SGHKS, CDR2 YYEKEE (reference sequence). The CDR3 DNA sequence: TGTGCCAGCAGCTTGATCTCGGTGAACACTGAAGCTTTCTTT. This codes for CASSLISVNTEAFF.

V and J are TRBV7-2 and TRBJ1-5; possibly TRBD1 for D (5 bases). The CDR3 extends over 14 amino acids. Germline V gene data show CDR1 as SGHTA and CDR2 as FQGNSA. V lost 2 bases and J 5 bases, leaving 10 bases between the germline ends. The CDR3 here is CASSLFQGDQPQHF. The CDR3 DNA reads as TGTGCCAGCAGCTTATTCCAGGGTGATCAGCCCCAGCATTTT.

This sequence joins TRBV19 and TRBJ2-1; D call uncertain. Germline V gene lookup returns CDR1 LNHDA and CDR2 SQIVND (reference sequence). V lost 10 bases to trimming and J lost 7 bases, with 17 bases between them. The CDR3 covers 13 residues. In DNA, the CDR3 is TGTGCCACCTCATCGGTTCGGGCAAATGAGCAGTTCTTC. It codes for CATSSVRANEQFF.

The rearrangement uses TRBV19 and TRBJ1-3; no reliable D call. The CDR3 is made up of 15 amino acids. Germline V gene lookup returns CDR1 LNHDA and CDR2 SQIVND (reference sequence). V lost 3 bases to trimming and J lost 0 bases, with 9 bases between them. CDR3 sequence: CASSILMSSGNTIYF. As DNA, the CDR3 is TGTGCCAGTAGTATTCTTATGAGCTCTGGAAACACCATATATTTT.

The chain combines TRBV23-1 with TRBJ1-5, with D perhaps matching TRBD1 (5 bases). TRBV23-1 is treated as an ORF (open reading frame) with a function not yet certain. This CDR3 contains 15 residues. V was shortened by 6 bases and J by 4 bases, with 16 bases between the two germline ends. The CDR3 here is CASSLDRGRNQPQHF. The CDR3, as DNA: TGCGCCAGCAGCCTCGATCGGGGCAGAAATCAGCCCCAGCATTTT.

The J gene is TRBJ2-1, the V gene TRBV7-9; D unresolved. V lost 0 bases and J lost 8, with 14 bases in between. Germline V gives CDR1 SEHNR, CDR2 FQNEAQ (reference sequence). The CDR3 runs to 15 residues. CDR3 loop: CASSLAMGFGDEQFF. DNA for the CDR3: TGTGCCAGCAGCTTAGCGATGGGATTCGGCGATGAGCAGTTCTTC.